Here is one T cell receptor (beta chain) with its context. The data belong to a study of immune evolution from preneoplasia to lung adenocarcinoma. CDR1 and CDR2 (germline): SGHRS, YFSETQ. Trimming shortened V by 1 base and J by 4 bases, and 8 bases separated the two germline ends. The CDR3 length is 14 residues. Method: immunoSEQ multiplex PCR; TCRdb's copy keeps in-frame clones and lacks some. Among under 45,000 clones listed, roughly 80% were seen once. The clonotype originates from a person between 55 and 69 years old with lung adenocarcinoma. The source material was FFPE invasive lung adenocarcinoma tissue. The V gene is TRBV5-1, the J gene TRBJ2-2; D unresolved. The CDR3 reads CASSLWQLTGELFF. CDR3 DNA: TGCGCCAGCAGCTTGTGGCAGCTCACCGGGGAGCTGTTTTTT.